The text below deals with one TCR beta chain. Its antigen remains unidentified. The method was immunoSEQ multiplex PCR; TCRdb's version includes in-frame clones alone and lacks a portion of them. The sample consists of around 60,000 clones, 71% of them appearing once. Trimming stripped 8 bases from V and 1 base from J, with 8 bases between. Germline CDR1 and CDR2: GTSNPN and SVGIG (reference sequence). The CDR3 contains 11 residues. This sample stems from a study of T cell clones after liver transplantation. Across the study: As an antigen-independent comparator, third-party-reactive TCRbeta sequences came from pre-transplant mixed lymphocyte reactions. Notes on the study in general: Compared with third party-reactive sequences, donor-reactive ones declined more, independent of withdrawal success. Post-transplant time points were not standardized, so conclusions are preliminary.

Source: CD4+ T cells from blood, taken before liver transplant. The rearrangement joins TRBV30 to TRBJ2-5; D gene unclear. The origin of this receptor is a human donor who received a liver transplant. The CDR3 reads CAVGPQETQYF. CDR3 nucleotides: TGTGCCGTGGGCCCCCAAGAGACCCAGTACTTC.